What follows are 26 T cell receptor beta chains derived from one specimen sequenced in a study of OX40 agonist ivuxolimab in advanced cancers. This table comes from immunoSEQ multiplex PCR, and its TCRdb copy is limited to in-frame clones, with some not included. The sample yields about 52,000 clones, 90% to 95% seen once. Sequences were derived from CD4+ or CD8+ T cells sorted from blood, sampled in a trial of the OX40 agonist ivuxolimab. These TCRs come from an adult with an advanced solid tumor such as melanoma, head and neck, liver or kidney cancer.

V gene TRBV7-9 combines with J gene TRBJ1-4; D gene uncertain. V gave up 6 bases and J gave up 12 bases, with 14 bases separating them. This CDR3 has 12 amino acids. Looked up from germline, CDR1 is SEHNR and CDR2 is FQNEAQ (reference sequence). The CDR3 DNA follows: TGTGCCAGCAGTCATGACCGGTCTCAACTGTTTTTT. Translating it yields CASSHDRSQLFF.

The V and J genes are TRBV11-2 and TRBJ2-3; no reliable D call. Germline loops: CDR1 SGHAT, CDR2 FQNNGV. Between the trimmed V and J ends, which lost 5 bases and 8 bases, there was a span of 20 bases. This CDR3 comprises 15 residues. Here the CDR3 reads CASSRHTRILGTQYF. The CDR3 DNA follows: TGTGCCAGCAGCCGTCACACCAGGATACTGGGTACGCAGTATTTT.

The gene calls are TRBV7-6 and TRBJ1-1; unclear D gene. V was pared by 1 base and J by 8 bases, with 5 bases between. Per the germline V gene, CDR1 is SGHVS and CDR2 is FNYEAQ. The CDR3 runs to 11 residues. CDR3 DNA: TGTGCCAGCAGCTTAGGTGGAGAAGCTTTCTTT. Amino acids: CASSLGGEAFF.

The gene calls are TRBV9 and TRBJ2-1; the D gene is possibly TRBD1 (5 bases). Germline V gene lookup returns CDR1 SGDLS and CDR2 YYNGEE. Between the trimmed V and J ends, which lost 0 bases and 2 bases, there was a span of 15 bases. CDR3 length equals 17 residues. The CDR3 region has the DNA TGTGCCAGCAGCGTAGAGGGTCAGAAGGGGCCCTACAATGAGCAGTTCTTC. This codes for CASSVEGQKGPYNEQFF.

This chain connects TRBV27 to TRBJ2-7; the D gene is possibly TRBD2 (6 bases). Germline V gives CDR1 MNHEY, CDR2 SMNVEV (reference sequence). The CDR3 loop spans 15 amino acids. V was cut by 2 bases and J by 0 bases, with 11 bases left in between. CDR3 sequence reads: CASSLGLAYSYEQYF. CDR3 nucleotide sequence: TGTGCCAGCAGTTTAGGGCTAGCGTACTCCTACGAGCAGTACTTC.

The chain has TRBV29-1 and TRBJ2-7, with D perhaps being TRBD1 or TRBD2 (5 bases each). V was cut by 6 bases and J by 3 bases, with 12 bases left in between. The CDR3 is 12 residues long. Germline V gene sequence: CDR1 SQVTM, CDR2 ANQGSEA. The CDR3 nucleotides are TGCAGCGTCATAGGGACCTTCTACGAGCAGTACTTC. Translating it yields CSVIGTFYEQYF.

This rearrangement joins TRBV13 to TRBJ2-1; 15 bases align to TRBD2. The V gene end was trimmed by 10 bases and the J gene end by 6 bases; junction bases not matched to a gene: 7. The CDR3 covers 15 residues. Looked up from germline, CDR1 is PRHDT and CDR2 is FYEKMQ (reference sequence). The CDR3 coding sequence is TGTGCCACAAACCCGGGACTAGCGGGGGGCAATGAGCAGTTCTTC. Translation: CATNPGLAGGNEQFF.

The genes are TRBV7-8 and TRBJ2-1; 9 nucleotides agree with TRBD2. The V gene end was trimmed by 5 bases and the J gene end by 6 bases; junction bases not matched to a gene: 11. Germline V gene data show CDR1 as SGHVS and CDR2 as FQNEAQ. The CDR3 totals 16 residues. The CDR3 DNA reads as TGTGCCAGCAGCGCGGGAGGGGGAAACCCTGGCAATGAGCAGTTCTTC. It yields the protein CASSAGGGNPGNEQFF.

This chain connects TRBV30 to TRBJ2-1, with D perhaps matching TRBD2 (6 bases). The CDR3 runs to 15 residues. V was cut by 5 bases and J by 4 bases, with 18 bases left in between. Germline CDR1 is GTSNPN and CDR2 is SVGIG (reference sequence). The DNA for the CDR3 is TGTGCCTGGGGGGGAGGAGGGAGCGGGTACAATGAGCAGTTCTTC. Residues: CAWGGGGSGYNEQFF.

This rearrangement joins TRBV6-5 to TRBJ2-7, with 10 bases aligning to TRBD1. This CDR3 has 16 residues. The germline CDR1 and CDR2 sequences are MNHEY and SVGAGI. V lost 4 bases to trimming and J lost 3 bases; unmatched junction nucleotides: 9. The CDR3 here is CASSFRQGALVYEQYF. In DNA form, the CDR3 reads TGTGCCAGCAGTTTTCGACAGGGGGCGCTTGTCTACGAGCAGTACTTC.

The chain carries TRBV5-6 and TRBJ2-3; 11 nucleotides match TRBD2. Looked up from germline, CDR1 is SGHDT and CDR2 is YYEEEE. V lost 1 base, J lost 3 bases, and 7 bases stayed unmatched. The CDR3 runs 17 residues. The CDR3 here is CASSLRGLAELTDTQYF. In DNA form, the CDR3 reads TGTGCCAGCAGCTTGAGGGGACTAGCGGAGTTGACAGATACGCAGTATTTT.

The gene calls are TRBV6-6 and TRBJ2-3, with 11 nucleotides matching TRBD1. V trimming: 4 bases; J trimming: 6 bases; junction bases outside the gene matches: 9. CDR3 length equals 16 residues. Germline V gene sequence: CDR1 MNHNY, CDR2 SVGAGI (reference sequence). The CDR3: CASSWWTGGEDDTQYF. CDR3 nucleotide sequence: TGTGCCAGCAGTTGGTGGACAGGGGGCGAGGACGATACGCAGTATTTT.

The V and J genes are TRBV12-1 and TRBJ2-3; TRBD1, as called in the table, went unchecked against the DNA. TRBV12-1 constitutes a pseudogene. CDR3 length: 16 amino acids. The CDR3 DNA follows: TGTGCCAGCAGCCCAAACAGGGGCCCGAGCACAGATACGCAGTATTTT. Translating gives CASSPNRGPSTDTQYF.

The gene calls are TRBV28 and TRBJ2-7, with TRBD2 matching 11 bases. CDR1 is MDHEN and CDR2 is SYDVKM in the germline V gene. The trim removed 3 bases at V and 3 bases at J, leaving 4 bases unmatched. The CDR3 loop spans 15 amino acids. The CDR3 DNA is TGTGCCAGCAGTTTGGGGCTAGCGGGAGGCTACGAGCAGTACTTC. Amino acid sequence: CASSLGLAGGYEQYF.

This chain uses TRBV7-8 with TRBJ1-5; 8 nucleotides match TRBD1. V shed 5 bases and J 6 bases; nucleotides not matched to a gene: 6. This CDR3 is 14 amino acids long. Germline loops: CDR1 SGHVS, CDR2 FQNEAQ. CDR3 region: CASSLTGVIQPQHF. The CDR3 coding sequence is TGTGCCAGCAGCCTGACAGGGGTGATTCAGCCCCAGCATTTT. The full variable domain, in which reference TRBV7-8 and TRBJ1-5 provide the parts outside the CDR3, is GAGVSQSPRYKVAKRGQDVALRCDPISGHVSLFWYQQALGQGPEFLTYFQNEAQLDKSGLPSDRFFAERPEGSVSTLKIQRTQQEDSAVYLCASSLTGVIQPQHFGDGTRLSIL.

The chain uses TRBV7-9 and TRBJ2-7; D gene unclear. Looked up from germline, CDR1 is SEHNR and CDR2 is FQNEAQ (reference sequence). The CDR3 extends over 13 amino acids. The germline V and J ends were trimmed by 2 bases and 5 bases, with 10 bases remaining between them. This CDR3 is CASSLRVGDEQYF. CDR3 DNA: TGTGCCAGCAGCTTACGGGTTGGGGACGAGCAGTACTTC.

V is TRBV27 and J is TRBJ1-1, with 8 bases matching TRBD1. V was clipped by 5 bases and J by 2 bases; unmatched bases: 10. The CDR3 has 16 residues. Germline lookup yields CDR1 MNHEY and CDR2 SMNVEV (reference sequence). The CDR3 DNA reads as TGTGCCAGCAGTCTGTTACTCGGACAGGGTAACACTGAAGCTTTCTTT. This encodes CASSLLLGQGNTEAFF.

The chain has TRBV27 and TRBJ2-5; 9 bases match TRBD2. V was clipped by 5 bases and J by 1 base; unmatched bases: 2. The germline V gene encodes CDR1 MNHEY and CDR2 SMNVEV (reference sequence). The CDR3 sequence is 14 residues long. CDR3 sequence reads: CASSILAGQETQYF. In nucleotides, the CDR3 is TGTGCCAGCAGTATACTAGCGGGCCAAGAGACCCAGTACTTC.

The gene calls are TRBV5-4 and TRBJ1-2; 7 bases map to TRBD1. This CDR3 has 14 amino acids. The ends lost 3 bases at V and 4 bases at J; junction bases unmatched: 6. CDR1 and CDR2 (germline): SGHNT, YYREEE (reference sequence). CDR3 in amino acids: CASSSKTGAYGYTF. CDR3 bases: TGTGCCAGCAGCTCGAAAACAGGGGCCTATGGCTACACCTTC.

This clone was detected once. The chain couples TRBV4-1 to TRBJ2-1; a weak D match, TRBD1 (5 bases). Germline V gene data show CDR1 as MGHRA and CDR2 as YSYEKL. V lost 4 bases and J 1 base, leaving 11 bases between the germline ends. This CDR3 region has 15 residues. The CDR3 DNA reads TGCGCCAGCAGCCTTACGCAGGGATCCTACAATGAGCAGTTCTTC. Its translation is CASSLTQGSYNEQFF.

V and J are TRBV27 and TRBJ2-7; TRBD1 matches 8 bases. Germline lookup yields CDR1 MNHEY and CDR2 SMNVEV (reference sequence). The CDR3 consists of 16 residues. V was pared by 5 bases and J by 2 bases, with 11 bases of the junction left unmatched. This CDR3 is CASSAAGTGVTYEQYF. As DNA, the CDR3 is TGTGCCAGCAGTGCCGCCGGGACAGGAGTTACCTACGAGCAGTACTTC.

The chain recombines TRBV27 with TRBJ2-3; D call uncertain. Trimming cost V 6 bases and J 1 base, with 8 bases left between them. CDR3 size: 13 residues. Per germline, CDR1 MNHEY and CDR2 SMNVEV (reference sequence). Written as DNA, the CDR3 is TGTGCCAGCAGGAGCAGAGGCACAGATACGCAGTATTTT. Its protein is CASRSRGTDTQYF.

CDR3 residues: CASSVDLQGLTDGYTF. The CDR3 DNA is TGTGCCAGCAGCGTCGACCTACAGGGGTTAACCGATGGCTACACCTTC. The gene calls are TRBV9 and TRBJ1-2; TRBD1 agrees at 7 bases. Germline assignment: CDR1 SGDLS and CDR2 YYNGEE. Germline trimming cut 2 bases from V and 6 bases from J; bases unmatched to any gene: 13. This CDR3 comprises 16 residues.

This sequence joins TRBV30 and TRBJ1-1, with 9 bases fitting TRBD1. The CDR3 loop spans 14 amino acids. Germline CDR1 is GTSNPN and CDR2 is SVGIG (reference sequence). V was clipped by 3 bases and J by 4 bases; unmatched bases: 6. The CDR3 DNA sequence: TGTGCCTGGAGACCACGGGACAGGGTCACTGAAGCTTTCTTT. It codes for CAWRPRDRVTEAFF. Drawing the rest from reference TRBV30 and TRBJ1-1, the complete variable domain is SQTIHQWPATLVQPVGSPLSLECTVEGTSNPNLYWYRQAAGRGLQLLFYSVGIGQISSEVPQNLSASRPQDRQFILSSKKLLLSDSGFYLCAWRPRDRVTEAFFGQGTRLTVV.

The V gene is TRBV4-1, the J gene TRBJ2-3; 7 bases map to TRBD1. CDR3 length: 16 amino acids. V shed 0 bases, J shed 4 bases, and the junction held 7 bases outside the gene matches. Germline V gives CDR1 MGHRA, CDR2 YSYEKL. The CDR3 DNA sequence: TGCGCCAGCAGCCAAGAACAGGGGCCGCTTTCAGATACGCAGTATTTT. Its protein is CASSQEQGPLSDTQYF.

This chain links TRBV27 with TRBJ2-2, with D unclear. Germline V gene sequence: CDR1 MNHEY, CDR2 SMNVEV (reference sequence). With 3 bases removed from V and 7 bases from J, the gap between germline ends came to 15 bases. The CDR3 is made up of 15 amino acids. Here the CDR3 reads CASSFNVNPGGELFF. The CDR3 coding sequence is TGTGCCAGCAGTTTTAACGTTAATCCCGGCGGGGAGCTGTTTTTT.